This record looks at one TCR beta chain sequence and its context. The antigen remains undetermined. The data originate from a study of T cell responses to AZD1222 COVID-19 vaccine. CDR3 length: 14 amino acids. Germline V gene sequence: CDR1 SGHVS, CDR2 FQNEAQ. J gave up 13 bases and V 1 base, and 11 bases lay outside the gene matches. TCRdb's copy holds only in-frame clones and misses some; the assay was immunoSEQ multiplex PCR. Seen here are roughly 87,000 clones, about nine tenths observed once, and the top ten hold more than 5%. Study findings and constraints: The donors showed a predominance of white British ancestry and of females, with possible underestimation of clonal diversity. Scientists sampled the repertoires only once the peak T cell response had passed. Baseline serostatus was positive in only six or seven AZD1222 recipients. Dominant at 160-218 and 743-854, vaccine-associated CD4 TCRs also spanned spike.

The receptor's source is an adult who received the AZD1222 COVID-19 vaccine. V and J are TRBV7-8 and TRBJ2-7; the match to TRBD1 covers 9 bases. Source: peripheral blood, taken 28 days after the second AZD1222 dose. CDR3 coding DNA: TGTGCCAGCAGCTTAGAACTTCTGGGACAGGGAACATACTTC. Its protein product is CASSLELLGQGTYF.